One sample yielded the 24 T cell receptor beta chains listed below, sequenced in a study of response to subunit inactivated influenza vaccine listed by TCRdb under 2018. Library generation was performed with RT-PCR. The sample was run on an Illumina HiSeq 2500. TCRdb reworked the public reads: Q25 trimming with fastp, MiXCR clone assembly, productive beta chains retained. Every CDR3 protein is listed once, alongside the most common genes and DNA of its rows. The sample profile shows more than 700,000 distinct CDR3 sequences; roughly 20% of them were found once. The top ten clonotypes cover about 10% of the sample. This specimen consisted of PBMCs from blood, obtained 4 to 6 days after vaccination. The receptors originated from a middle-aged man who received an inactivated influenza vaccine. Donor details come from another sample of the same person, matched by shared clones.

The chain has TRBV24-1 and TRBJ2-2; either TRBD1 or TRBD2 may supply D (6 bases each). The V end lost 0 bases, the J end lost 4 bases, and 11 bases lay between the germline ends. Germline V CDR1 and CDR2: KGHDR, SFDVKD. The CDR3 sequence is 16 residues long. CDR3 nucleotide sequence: TGTGCCACCAGTGATTTGAGGTCGGGGGCCACCGGGGAGCTGTTTTTT. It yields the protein CATSDLRSGATGELFF.

The CDR3 spells CASSSPSAQQTQYF. The CDR3 nucleotides are TGTGCCAGCAGTTCCCCGTCAGCGCAACAGACCCAGTACTTC. The chain is built from TRBV28 and TRBJ2-5, with D hard to call. This CDR3 is built from 14 residues. V lost 4 bases to trimming and J lost 6 bases, with 15 bases between them. Germline V lookup: CDR1 MDHEN, CDR2 SYDVKM.

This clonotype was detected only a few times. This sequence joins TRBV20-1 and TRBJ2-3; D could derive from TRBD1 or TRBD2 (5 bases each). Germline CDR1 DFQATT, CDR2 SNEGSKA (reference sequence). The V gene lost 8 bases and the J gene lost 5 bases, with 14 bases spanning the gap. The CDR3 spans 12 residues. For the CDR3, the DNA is TGCAGTATAGAGCAGGGAGTAGATACGCAGTATTTT. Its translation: CSIEQGVDTQYF.

The CDR3 nucleotides are TGTGCCAGCCCCCAATACCACGATAGGGACAGAGAGGACGGCGAGCAGTACTTC. Amino acids: CASPQYHDRDREDGEQYF. This rearrangement joins TRBV14 to TRBJ2-7, with 7 bases lining up with TRBD1. The CDR3 spans 18 residues. Trimming cost V 8 bases and J 6 bases; bases outside gene matches: 25. The germline V gene has CDR1 SGHDN and CDR2 FVKESK.

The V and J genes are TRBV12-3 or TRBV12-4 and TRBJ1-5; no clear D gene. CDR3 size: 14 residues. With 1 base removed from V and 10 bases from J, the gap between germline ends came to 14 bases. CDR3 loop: CASSLEGSWAPQHF. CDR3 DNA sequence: TGTGCCAGCAGTTTAGAGGGCAGCTGGGCCCCCCAGCATTTT.

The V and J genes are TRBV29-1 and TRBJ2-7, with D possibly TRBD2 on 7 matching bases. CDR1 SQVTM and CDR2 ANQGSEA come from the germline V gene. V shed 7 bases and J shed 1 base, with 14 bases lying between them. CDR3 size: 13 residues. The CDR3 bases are TGCAGCGCCGGCCGGGGGGCTTCCTACGAGCAGTACTTC. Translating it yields CSAGRGASYEQYF.

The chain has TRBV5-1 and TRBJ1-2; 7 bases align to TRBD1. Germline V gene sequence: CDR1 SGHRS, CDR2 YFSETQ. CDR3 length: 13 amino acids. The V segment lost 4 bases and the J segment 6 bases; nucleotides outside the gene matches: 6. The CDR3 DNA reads TGCGCCAGCAGCCCAGAGGGGGCGCATGGCTACACCTTC. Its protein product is CASSPEGAHGYTF.

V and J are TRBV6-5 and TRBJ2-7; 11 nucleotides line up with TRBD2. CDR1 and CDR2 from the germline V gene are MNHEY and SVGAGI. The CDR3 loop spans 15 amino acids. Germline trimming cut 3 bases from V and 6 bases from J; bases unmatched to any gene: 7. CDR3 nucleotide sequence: TGTGCCAGCAGTTATTCTAGCGGGAGGAATGGCGAGCAGTACTTC. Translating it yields CASSYSSGRNGEQYF.

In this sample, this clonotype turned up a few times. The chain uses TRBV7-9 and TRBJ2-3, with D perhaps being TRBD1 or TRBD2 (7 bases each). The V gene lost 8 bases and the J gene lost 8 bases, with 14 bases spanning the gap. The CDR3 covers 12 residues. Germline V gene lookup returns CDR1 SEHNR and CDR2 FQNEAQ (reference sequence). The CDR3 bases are TGTGCCAGCCTAACCAGGGGGGGTACGCAGTATTTT. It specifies CASLTRGGTQYF.

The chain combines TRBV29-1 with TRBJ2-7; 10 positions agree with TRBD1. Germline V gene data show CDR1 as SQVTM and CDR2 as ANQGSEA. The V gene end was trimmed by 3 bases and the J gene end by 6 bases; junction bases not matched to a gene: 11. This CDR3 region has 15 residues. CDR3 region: CSVDGKGQGSSEQYF. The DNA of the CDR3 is TGCAGCGTTGATGGGAAGGGACAGGGGTCGAGCGAGCAGTACTTC.

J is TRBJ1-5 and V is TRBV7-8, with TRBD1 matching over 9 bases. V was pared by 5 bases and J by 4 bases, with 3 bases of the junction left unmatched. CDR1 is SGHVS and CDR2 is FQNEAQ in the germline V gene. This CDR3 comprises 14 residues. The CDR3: CASSEQGANQPQHF. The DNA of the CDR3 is TGTGCCAGCAGCGAACAGGGGGCAAATCAGCCCCAGCATTTT.

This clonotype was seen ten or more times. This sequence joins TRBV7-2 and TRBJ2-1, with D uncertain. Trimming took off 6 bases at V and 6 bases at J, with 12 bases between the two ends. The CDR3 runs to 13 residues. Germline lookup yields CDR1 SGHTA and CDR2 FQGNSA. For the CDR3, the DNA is TGTGCCAGCAGTAGCCCAGGCCTCAATGAGCAGTTCTTC. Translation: CASSSPGLNEQFF.

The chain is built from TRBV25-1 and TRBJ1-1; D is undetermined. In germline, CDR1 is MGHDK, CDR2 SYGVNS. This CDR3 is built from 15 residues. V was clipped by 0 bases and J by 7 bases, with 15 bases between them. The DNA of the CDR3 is TGTGCCAGCAGTGAATATGGTCGGAGAGACGGTGAAGCTTTCTTT. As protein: CASSEYGRRDGEAFF.

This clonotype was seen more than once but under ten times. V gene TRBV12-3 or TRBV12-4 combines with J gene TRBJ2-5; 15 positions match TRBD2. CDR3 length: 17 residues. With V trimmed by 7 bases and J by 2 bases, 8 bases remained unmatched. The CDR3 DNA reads TGTGCCAGCACCCTCGGACTAGCGGGGGGGCTACAAGAGACCCAGTACTTC. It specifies CASTLGLAGGLQETQYF.

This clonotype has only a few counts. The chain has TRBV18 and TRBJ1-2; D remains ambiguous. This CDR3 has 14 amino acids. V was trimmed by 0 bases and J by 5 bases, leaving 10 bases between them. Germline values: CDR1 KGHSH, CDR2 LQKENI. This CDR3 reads CASSPPTPWYGYTF. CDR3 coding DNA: TGTGCCAGCTCACCACCGACACCCTGGTATGGCTACACCTTC.

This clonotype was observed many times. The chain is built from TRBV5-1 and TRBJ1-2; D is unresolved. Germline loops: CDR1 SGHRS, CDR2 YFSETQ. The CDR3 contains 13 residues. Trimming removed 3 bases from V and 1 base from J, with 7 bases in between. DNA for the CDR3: TGCGCCAGCAGCTCCTCCCGTAACTATGGCTACACCTTC. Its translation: CASSSSRNYGYTF.

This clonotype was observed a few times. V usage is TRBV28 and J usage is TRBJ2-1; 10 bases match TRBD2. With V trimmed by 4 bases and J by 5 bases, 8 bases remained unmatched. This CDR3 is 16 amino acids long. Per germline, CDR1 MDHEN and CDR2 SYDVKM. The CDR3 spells CASSSQRGGLNNEQFF. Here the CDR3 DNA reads TGTGCCAGCAGTTCGCAGCGGGGGGGTCTCAACAATGAGCAGTTCTTC.

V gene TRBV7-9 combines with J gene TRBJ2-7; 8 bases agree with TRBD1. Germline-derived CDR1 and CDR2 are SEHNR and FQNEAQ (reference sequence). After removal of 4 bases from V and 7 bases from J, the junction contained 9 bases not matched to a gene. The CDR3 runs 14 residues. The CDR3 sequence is CASSSDRGTREQYF. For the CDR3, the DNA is TGTGCCAGCAGCTCCGACAGGGGAACGAGGGAGCAGTACTTC.

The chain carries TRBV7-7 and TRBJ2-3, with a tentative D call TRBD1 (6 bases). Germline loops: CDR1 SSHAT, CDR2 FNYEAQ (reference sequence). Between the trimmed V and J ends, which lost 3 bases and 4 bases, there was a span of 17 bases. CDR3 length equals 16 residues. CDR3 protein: CASSLGTGRGSDTQYF. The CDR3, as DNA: TGTGCCAGCAGCTTGGGCACAGGGAGAGGATCAGATACGCAGTATTTT. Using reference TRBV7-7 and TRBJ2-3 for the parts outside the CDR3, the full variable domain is GAGVSQSPRYKVTKRGQDVTLRCDPISSHATLYWYQQALGQGPEFLTYFNYEAQPDKSGLPSDRFSAERPEGSISTLTIQRTEQRDSAMYRCASSLGTGRGSDTQYFGPGTRLTVL.

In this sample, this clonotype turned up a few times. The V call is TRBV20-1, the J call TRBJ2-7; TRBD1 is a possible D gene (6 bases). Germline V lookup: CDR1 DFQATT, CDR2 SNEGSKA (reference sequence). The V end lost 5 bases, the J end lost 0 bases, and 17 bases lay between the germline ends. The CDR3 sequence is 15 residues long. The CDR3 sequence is CSARKQGPHSYEQYF. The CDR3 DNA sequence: TGCAGTGCTCGGAAACAGGGCCCTCACTCCTACGAGCAGTACTTC.

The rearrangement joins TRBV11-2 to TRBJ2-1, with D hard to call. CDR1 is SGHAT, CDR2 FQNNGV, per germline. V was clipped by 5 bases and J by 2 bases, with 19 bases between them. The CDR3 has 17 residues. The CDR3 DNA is TGTGCCAGCAGCCCCCCATTGCAGCCAGGCCCCTACAATGAGCAGTTCTTC. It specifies CASSPPLQPGPYNEQFF.

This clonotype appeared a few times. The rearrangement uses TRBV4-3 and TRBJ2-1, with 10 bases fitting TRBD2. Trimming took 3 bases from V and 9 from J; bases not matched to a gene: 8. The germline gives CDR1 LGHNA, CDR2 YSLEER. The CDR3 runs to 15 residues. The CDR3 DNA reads TGCGCCAGCAGCCACGGGCTAGCGGGAGTTGGTGAGCAGTTCTTC. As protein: CASSHGLAGVGEQFF.

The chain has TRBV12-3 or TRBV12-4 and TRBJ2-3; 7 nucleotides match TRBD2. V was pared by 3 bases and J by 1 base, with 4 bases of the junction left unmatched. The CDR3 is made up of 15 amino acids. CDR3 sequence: CASSFIAGGTDTQYF. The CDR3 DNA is TGTGCCAGCAGTTTCATCGCGGGAGGCACAGATACGCAGTATTTT.

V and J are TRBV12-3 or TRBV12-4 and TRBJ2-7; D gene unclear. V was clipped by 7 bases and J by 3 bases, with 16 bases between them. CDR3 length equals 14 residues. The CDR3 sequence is CASTFGLDNYEQYF. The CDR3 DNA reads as TGTGCCAGCACTTTCGGGCTAGACAACTACGAGCAGTACTTC.